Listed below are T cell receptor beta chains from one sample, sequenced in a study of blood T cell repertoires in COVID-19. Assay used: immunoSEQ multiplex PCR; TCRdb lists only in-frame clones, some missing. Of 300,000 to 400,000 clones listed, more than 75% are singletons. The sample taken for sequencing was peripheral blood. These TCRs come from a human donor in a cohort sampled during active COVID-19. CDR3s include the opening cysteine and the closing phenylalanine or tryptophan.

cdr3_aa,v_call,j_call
CASMGSLAGDRTQYF,TRBV2,TRBJ2-3
CASSLSRGGGTEAFF,TRBV5-1,TRBJ1-1
CAISESVGGSYEQYF,TRBV10-3,TRBJ2-7
CASSQDGEGTNEKLFF,TRBV4-1,TRBJ1-4
CASSLARDYGYTF,TRBV3-1/TRBV3-2,TRBJ1-2
CASHEWELTDTQYF,TRBV5-1,TRBJ2-3
CATSRDTGQGDGGYTF,TRBV15,TRBJ1-2
CASSTIANYGYTF,TRBV9,TRBJ1-2
CASSILGGTEAFF,TRBV19,TRBJ1-1
CASSSTGGFADTQYF,TRBV11-2,TRBJ2-3
CASSDPRRAHEQYF,TRBV10-1,TRBJ2-7
CASSSLAGPRNEQFF,TRBV5-6,TRBJ2-1
CASSENSWYEQYF,TRBV2,TRBJ2-7
CAAGGDEKLFF,TRBV30,TRBJ1-4
CASSRPDRAEQYF,TRBV28,TRBJ2-7
CASSLEAGIGHEQYF,TRBV5-4,TRBJ2-7
CASSLVGGNDRELFF,TRBV5-1,TRBJ2-2
CAWSGTGDQPQHF,TRBV30,TRBJ1-5
CASSQDSRNQPQHF,TRBV11-2,TRBJ1-5
CASGVQGYEQYF,TRBV2,TRBJ2-7
CASSLGFIGRDPYNEQFF,TRBV7-3,TRBJ2-1
CASSYSITGDYGYTF,TRBV6-5,TRBJ1-2
CASSEGREIEKLFF,TRBV5-1,TRBJ1-4
CASSLKSGSEAFF,TRBV7-9,TRBJ1-1
CASSSQRGGGNTIYF,TRBV7-8,TRBJ1-3
CASSFSGLNTGELFF,TRBV7-2,TRBJ2-2
CASSLLIADGVNEQFF,TRBV5-6,TRBJ2-1
CASSVGRNTIYF,TRBV10-2,TRBJ1-3
CASSLDGEETQYF,TRBV7-7,TRBJ2-5
CASSQESGKINQPQHF,TRBV4-1,TRBJ1-5
CASSRMTGLGTGNTIYF,TRBV2,TRBJ1-3
CASSQDLAGGPQFF,TRBV3-1/TRBV3-2,TRBJ2-1
CASSLFLWGQGGGEVTGELFF,TRBV27,TRBJ2-2
CASSYSTPSTEAFF,TRBV6-5,TRBJ1-1
CAISDATSPSDTQYF,TRBV10-3,TRBJ2-3
CASSHRGADNEQFF,TRBV3-1/TRBV3-2,TRBJ2-1
CASRVTGEGYGYTF,TRBV6-5,TRBJ1-2
CASSLTPGAGAYNEQFF,TRBV7-3,TRBJ2-1
CASSGDRAEAFF,TRBV9,TRBJ1-1
CASSLGLAGGTPSYNEQFF,TRBV7-8,TRBJ2-1
CASSPLSGAYEQYF,TRBV27,TRBJ2-7